This T cell receptor (beta chain) is drawn from a study of response to subunit inactivated influenza vaccine. MiXCR, applied by TCRdb to the RT-PCR reads, yields one record per CDR3 protein. The sample gives about 530,000 distinct CDR3 sequences, 12% of which show up once; around 9.6% is in the top ten. Study results and caveats: Each seasonal flu vaccination may recruit only limited new T cells, authors suggested.

Per the germline V gene, CDR1 is SGHDT and CDR2 is YYEEEE. The CDR3 runs 13 residues. About this clonotype: Its antigen is still unknown. At one end the junction does not follow the germline gene, possibly because of a read error.

This TCR was recovered from a man over 45 who received an inactivated influenza vaccine. The material was PBMCs from blood, obtained on the day of vaccination. V usage is TRBV5-6 and J usage is TRBJ2-5; the D is unclear. In DNA form, the CDR3 reads TGTACCAGCAGCTTGATTTTAAAAGAGACCCAGTACTTC. Its translation is CTSSLILKETQYF.